The clone carrying this T cell receptor beta chain was counted a few times. These data are taken from a study of T-cell reconstitution after alpha-beta-depleted transplantation in children. CDR3 length: 14 residues. Trimming removed 3 bases from V and 2 bases from J; junction bases left unmatched: 3. During its preparation, the TCRbeta library received unique molecular identifiers. TCRdb analysed the PCR reads with MiXCR anew, one entry per CDR3 protein. Found here are roughly 590,000 distinct CDR3 sequences, 16% of them singletons; the top ten hold 1.1%. The rearrangement joins TRBV12-3 or TRBV12-4 to TRBJ2-5, with 7 bases lining up with TRBD1. Sample: PBMCs from the stem cell graft donor, taken from the stem cell graft. The clonotype comes from a human donor who donated a stem cell graft to a child with acute myeloid leukemia. CDR3 nucleotides: TGTGCCAGCAGTTTCTCACAGGGGCAAGAGACCCAGTACTTC. Translation gives CASSFSQGQETQYF.